This T cell receptor (beta chain) was identified during a study of blood T cell repertoires in COVID-19. In the authors' workflow: Estimates of nucleated cell counts were drawn from the amplification of reference gene primers. Profiled with immunoSEQ multiplex PCR; TCRdb holds only in-frame clones, not every one. V, J and clone size are those of that table, while D and trimming were read from the DNA. The sample lists approximately 100,000 clones, roughly nine tenths seen once, with more than 0.85% in the top ten. Germline CDR1 SNHLY, CDR2 FYNNEI. The CDR3 contains 16 residues. V trimming: 3 bases; J trimming: 5 bases; junction bases outside the gene matches: 8.

The sequence was obtained from a man between 60 and 75 years old with acute or convalescent COVID-19. The chain is built from TRBV2 and TRBJ2-5; 11 bases align to TRBD2. Sequencing was done on a sample of peripheral blood. The CDR3 DNA reads TGTGCCAGCAGTGAGGCCCCGACTAGCGGGACGGAGACCCAGTACTTC. Its translation is CASSEAPTSGTETQYF.